The 12 T cell receptor beta chains in this list originate from one sample, sequenced in a study of Ad26.COV2.S vaccination and SARS-CoV-2 variants. The table came from immunoSEQ multiplex PCR; TCRdb's copy has only in-frame clones and leaves some out. The data contain about 480,000 clones, around 85% of them singletons. Indicated treatment: roughly 20 received Ad26.COV2.S at low or high dose, single or two shots; five or six received placebo; per-sample allocation not given. Following the first vaccine or placebo injection, samples were taken on day 63. The input for sequencing was peripheral blood, taken in a trial of Ad26.COV2.S vaccine versus placebo. All receptors come from a person between 18 and 65 years old who received the Ad26.COV2.S COVID-19 vaccine or a placebo.

The chain carries TRBV6-6 and TRBJ1-2; 7 bases are shared with TRBD1. Germline V gene data show CDR1 as MNHNY and CDR2 as SVGAGI (reference sequence). V dropped 7 bases and J dropped 7; count of bases not matched to a gene: 12. The CDR3 length is 14 residues. CDR3 region: CASIRGQGVRGYTF. The CDR3 DNA reads as TGTGCCAGCATACGTGGGCAGGGGGTTCGTGGCTACACCTTC.

The J gene is TRBJ2-1, the V gene TRBV6-5; maybe TRBD1 (5 bases). The V end was cut by 0 bases, the J end by 7 bases, with 16 bases between. The CDR3 consists of 16 residues. CDR1 is MNHEY and CDR2 is SVGAGI in the germline V gene. The DNA for the CDR3 is TGTGCCAGCAGTTACTCGAAGGGGCTCGACTTTAATGAGCAGTTCTTC. This codes for CASSYSKGLDFNEQFF.

Points on this clone: At the DNA level, this CDR3 is encoded by other sequences in the same sample as well. V gene TRBV9 combines with J gene TRBJ2-1, with unresolved D. With 2 bases removed from V and 2 bases from J, the gap between germline ends came to 5 bases. CDR1 SGDLS and CDR2 YYNGEE come from the germline V gene. This CDR3 contains 13 residues. The CDR3 is CASSVGPYNEQFF. CDR3 coding DNA: TGTGCCAGCAGCGTCGGCCCCTACAATGAGCAGTTCTTC.

This clone was seen a single time. The CDR3 DNA sequence: TGTGCCAGCAGCAACCTGGCTCCCGGTGAGCAGTTCTTC. Its protein product is CASSNLAPGEQFF. This chain uses TRBV6-2 or TRBV6-3 with TRBJ2-1; D remains unclear. The CDR3 is made up of 13 amino acids. The ends were cut back, 6 bases at V and 9 bases at J, with 15 bases in the middle. Germline CDR1 MNHEY, CDR2 SVGEGT.

This clone was detected a few times. The rearrangement uses TRBV2 and TRBJ2-2; D gene unclear. CDR3 length equals 14 residues. V was shortened by 6 bases and J by 4 bases, with 12 bases between the two germline ends. Germline V CDR1 and CDR2: SNHLY, FYNNEI. This CDR3 reads CASSRVRGTGELFF. In DNA form, the CDR3 reads TGTGCCAGCAGCCGGGTCCGTGGCACCGGGGAGCTGTTTTTT.

The chain links TRBV21-1 to TRBJ2-2; TRBD1 was called by the table and not checked on the DNA. TRBV21-1 is deemed a pseudogene. The CDR3 covers 20 residues. The CDR3 DNA reads TGTGCCAGCAGCAAAGTATCGGAGGTAGGACAGGAGGCGACCACCGGGGAGCTGTTTTTT. This gives the protein CASSKVSEVGQEATTGELFF.

The gene calls are TRBV27 and TRBJ1-1; 10 bases align to TRBD1. The CDR3 is 16 residues long. Trimming at V came to 8 bases and at J to 2 bases, leaving 11 bases not matched to a gene. CDR1 and CDR2 from the germline V gene are MNHEY and SMNVEV (reference sequence). CDR3 region: CASSGTGARVNTEAFF. CDR3 DNA sequence: TGTGCCAGCTCCGGGACAGGGGCAAGGGTCAACACTGAAGCTTTCTTT.

This chain joins TRBV5-4 and TRBJ2-7; the match to TRBD1 covers 7 bases. The CDR3 spans 17 residues. V trimming: 4 bases; J trimming: 3 bases; junction bases outside the gene matches: 16. In germline, CDR1 is SGHNT, CDR2 YYREEE (reference sequence). The CDR3 nucleotides read TGTGCCAGCAGCCCAGACAGGGAAAGGGTTTTGGACTACGAGCAGTACTTC. Protein sequence: CASSPDRERVLDYEQYF.

This rearrangement joins TRBV7-8 to TRBJ1-1; TRBD1 aligns across 9 bases. The germline V gene encodes CDR1 SGHVS and CDR2 FQNEAQ. The CDR3 loop spans 16 amino acids. With 5 bases clipped from V and 0 bases from J, the junction kept 7 bases outside the gene matches. The CDR3 loop is CASSLGTGNMNTEAFF. In DNA form, the CDR3 reads TGTGCCAGCAGCCTAGGGACAGGGAATATGAACACTGAAGCTTTCTTT. The full variable domain, completed using reference TRBV7-8 and TRBJ1-1, is GAGVSQSPRYKVAKRGQDVALRCDPISGHVSLFWYQQALGQGPEFLTYFQNEAQLDKSGLPSDRFFAERPEGSVSTLKIQRTQQEDSAVYLCASSLGTGNMNTEAFFGQGTRLTVV.

The gene calls are TRBV7-2 and TRBJ2-1; TRBD1 aligns across 7 bases. With 5 bases clipped from V and 4 bases from J, the junction kept 5 bases outside the gene matches. The CDR3 spans 14 residues. Germline assignment: CDR1 SGHTA and CDR2 FQGNSA. The CDR3 DNA reads as TGTGCCAGCAGCCTGCAGACAGGGTACAATGAGCAGTTCTTC. Protein sequence: CASSLQTGYNEQFF.

This clone has more than one count but fewer than ten. The chain recombines TRBV5-6 with TRBJ1-2; D call uncertain. This CDR3 has 15 amino acids. The ends were cut back, 3 bases at V and 2 bases at J, with 14 bases in the middle. CDR1 is SGHDT, CDR2 YYEEEE, per germline. CDR3 coding DNA: TGTGCCAGCAGCTCACTAGGACCGCAGAACTATGGCTACACCTTC. Translation: CASSSLGPQNYGYTF.

V usage is TRBV5-4 and J usage is TRBJ2-7, with TRBD1 matching 8 bases. The CDR3 sequence is 14 residues long. V lost 3 bases to trimming and J lost 2 bases; unmatched junction nucleotides: 4. The germline gives CDR1 SGHNT, CDR2 YYREEE (reference sequence). The CDR3 bases are TGTGCCAGCAGCTCGACAGGGGCGACCTACGAGCAGTACTTC. Translation gives CASSSTGATYEQYF.